Listed below are T cell receptor beta chains from one sample, sequenced in a study of shared clonotypes between healthy human individuals. Generated by immunoSEQ multiplex PCR, the TCRdb table keeps only in-frame clones and is missing some. The data contain roughly 1 million clones, about 74% of them singletons. The sequenced material came from memory CD4+ T cells sorted from blood. Source of these receptors: a man between 18 and 35 years old in good health. Each CDR3 is given with its conserved first and last residue. D genes are given only for firm matches. Clone size is shown for a subset of rows, as once, few, many or a class of expanded clone.

D gene | J gene | clone size | V gene | CDR3 protein | CDR3 DNA
. | TRBJ2-1 | . | TRBV9 | CASSVQGGAYNEQFF | TGTGCCAGCAGCGTACAGGGCGGCGCCTACAATGAGCAGTTCTTC
TRBD1 | TRBJ2-7 | . | TRBV7-9 | CASSDPGQGIVQYF | TGTGCCAGCAGCGATCCGGGACAGGGGATAGTGCAGTACTTC
TRBD1 | TRBJ2-7 | . | TRBV15 | CATSRGGGKSYEQYF | TGTGCCACCAGCAGAGGAGGGGGCAAGTCCTACGAGCAGTACTTC
TRBD1 | TRBJ1-4 | once | TRBV28 | CASEQGASNEKLFF | TGTGCCAGCGAACAGGGGGCAAGTAATGAAAAACTGTTTTTT
. | TRBJ2-3 | . | TRBV18 | CASSPTTTDTQYF | TGTGCCAGCTCACCAACCACTACAGATACGCAGTATTTT
. | TRBJ2-3 | . | TRBV6-1 | CASSEGGLDTQYF | TGTGCCAGCAGTGAGGGGGGTTTGGATACGCAGTATTTT
. | TRBJ2-3 | . | TRBV19 | CASSRTADTQYF | TGTGCCAGTAGTAGGACAGCGGATACGCAGTATTTT
. | TRBJ2-3 | . | TRBV21-1 | CASMKSLDSPTDTQYF | TGTGCCAGCATGAAAAGCCTGGACAGCCCCACAGATACGCAGTATTTT
TRBD1 | TRBJ1-5 | . | TRBV27 | CASKTGGGNQPQHF | TGTGCCAGCAAGACAGGGGGCGGCAATCAGCCCCAGCATTTT
TRBD2 | TRBJ2-7 | . | TRBV7-9 | CASSWGGNEQYF | TGTGCCAGCAGCTGGGGAGGGAACGAGCAGTACTTC
. | TRBJ2-5 | . | TRBV2 | CASSSEVGEETQYF | TGTGCCAGCAGTTCTGAGGTCGGGGAAGAGACCCAGTACTTC
. | TRBJ1-1 | . | TRBV10-2 | CASREIWGSAEAFF | TGCGCCAGCAGGGAGATTTGGGGGAGCGCTGAAGCTTTCTTT
. | TRBJ2-7 | . | TRBV15 | CATSREEGGSYEQYF | TGTGCCACCAGCAGAGAGGAGGGGGGTAGTTACGAGCAGTACTTC
TRBD2 | TRBJ2-5 | . | TRBV6-1 | CASSGTSGGTFQQTQYF | TGTGCCAGCAGTGGGACTAGCGGGGGGACTTTCCAACAGACCCAGTACTTC
TRBD1 | TRBJ2-5 | few | TRBV30 | CAWRDRGLRTQYF | TGTGCCTGGAGAGACAGGGGTCTCAGGACCCAGTACTTC
. | TRBJ2-7 | . | TRBV5-1 | CASSSGLLLYEQYF | TGCGCCAGCAGCTCGGGCCTCCTACTTTACGAGCAGTACTTC
. | TRBJ1-5 | . | TRBV13 | CASSFGQRSEPQHF | TGTGCCAGCAGCTTCGGACAGAGATCAGAGCCCCAGCATTTT
. | TRBJ2-5 | . | TRBV2 | CASSVLAETQYF | TGTGCCAGCAGTGTATTAGCGGAGACCCAGTACTTC
. | TRBJ2-1 | . | TRBV9 | CASSLRTGINEQFF | TGTGCCAGCAGCCTGAGGACTGGTATAAATGAGCAGTTCTTC
TRBD1 | TRBJ2-7 | once | TRBV6-6 | CASGEQGAIYEQYF | TGTGCCAGCGGGGAACAGGGGGCAATCTACGAGCAGTACTTC
. | TRBJ1-5 | once | TRBV6-5 | CASSYRSNQPQHF | TGTGCCAGCAGTTACAGAAGCAATCAGCCCCAGCATTTT
TRBD2 | TRBJ2-7 | few | TRBV7-8 | CASSSGTIQNEQYF | TGTGCCAGCAGTTCCGGGACTATACAGAACGAGCAGTACTTC
. | TRBJ2-2 | . | TRBV21-1 | CASRRGRARPWNTGELFF | TGTGCCAGCAGGAGGGGCAGGGCTCGCCCATGGAACACCGGGGAGCTGTTTTTT
TRBD1 | TRBJ1-2 | . | TRBV25-1 | CASSSGQGGFGGYTF | TGTGCCAGCAGTTCCGGACAGGGAGGTTTTGGGGGCTACACCTTC
. | TRBJ1-5 | . | TRBV6-1 | CASSERGGLWNQPQHF | TGTGCCAGCAGTGAAAGGGGGGGGCTTTGGAATCAGCCCCAGCATTTT
. | TRBJ1-6 | few | TRBV25-1 | CASRETGNHSPLHF | TGTGCCAGCAGGGAGACAGGCAATCACTCACCCCTCCACTTT
TRBD1 | TRBJ2-2 | . | TRBV9 | CASSVGGTVNTGELFF | TGTGCCAGCAGCGTAGGTGGGACAGTGAACACCGGGGAGCTGTTTTTT
TRBD1 | TRBJ1-2 | . | TRBV10-1 | CATLVGTGVASHYGYTF | TGCGCCACCCTGGTGGGGACAGGGGTTGCTTCTCATTATGGCTACACCTTC
TRBD2 | TRBJ2-2 | . | TRBV19 | CASSWSASGTVGELFF | TGTGCCAGTAGTTGGTCGGCTAGCGGGACAGTTGGGGAGCTGTTTTTT
TRBD1 | TRBJ1-3 | . | TRBV2 | CASSLQGVGSGNTIYF | TGTGCCAGCAGCCTACAGGGGGTAGGCTCTGGAAACACCATATATTTT
. | TRBJ2-1 | many | TRBV4-2 | CASSQDNGWNEQFF | TGTGCCAGCAGCCAAGATAACGGGTGGAATGAGCAGTTCTTC
TRBD1 | TRBJ2-7 | . | TRBV29-1 | CSVEGQGYEQYF | TGCAGCGTTGAAGGACAGGGCTACGAGCAGTACTTC
. | TRBJ1-1 | . | TRBV6-5 | CASSFSAGTEAFF | TGTGCCAGCAGTTTTTCAGCGGGCACTGAAGCTTTCTTT
. | TRBJ2-1 | few | TRBV18 | CASKPVGGAGNEQFF | TGTGCCAGCAAACCCGTGGGGGGCGCGGGCAATGAGCAGTTCTTC
. | TRBJ1-4 | . | TRBV30 | CAWSFGQTPTNEKLFF | TGTGCCTGGAGTTTCGGACAGACCCCAACTAATGAAAAACTGTTTTTT
. | TRBJ1-5 | . | TRBV9 | CASSVRENQPQHF | TGTGCCAGCAGCGTGCGGGAGAATCAGCCCCAGCATTTT
. | TRBJ1-1 | . | TRBV7-9 | CASSRETNTEAFF | TGTGCCAGCAGCCGCGAAACGAACACTGAAGCTTTCTTT
TRBD2 | TRBJ2-1 | once | TRBV10-3 | CAISRLAGAYNEQFF | TGTGCCATCAGTCGACTAGCGGGGGCCTACAATGAGCAGTTCTTC
. | TRBJ2-3 | . | TRBV30 | CAWSLADTQYF | TGTGCCTGGTCTTTGGCAGATACGCAGTATTTT
. | TRBJ2-3 | . | TRBV29-1 | CSVEGLGSTDTQYF | TGCAGCGTTGAAGGTTTAGGAAGCACAGATACGCAGTATTTT
TRBD1 | TRBJ2-7 | many | TRBV10-3 | CATGQGFDEQYF | TGTGCCACGGGACAGGGTTTCGACGAGCAGTACTTC
. | TRBJ2-2 | . | TRBV28 | CASSLSDTGELFF | TGTGCCAGCAGCCTGTCGGACACCGGGGAGCTGTTTTTT
. | TRBJ1-2 | . | TRBV7-8 | CASSPLTLRANYGYTF | TGTGCCAGCAGCCCGCTCACCCTCAGAGCTAACTATGGCTACACCTTC
. | TRBJ1-1 | once | TRBV2 | CASSEPLRTGNTEAFF | TGTGCCAGCAGTGAACCACTCCGGACGGGTAACACTGAAGCTTTCTTT
. | TRBJ2-3 | . | TRBV13 | CASSLGRGDTQYF | TGTGCCAGCAGCTTAGGGAGAGGGGATACGCAGTATTTT
. | TRBJ2-1 | few | TRBV7-2 | CASSLRAGEQFF | TGTGCCAGCAGCTTAAGGGCGGGTGAGCAGTTCTTC
TRBD1 | TRBJ2-1 | . | TRBV29-1 | CSVQKGTGSGNNEQFF | TGCAGCGTCCAAAAAGGGACAGGGAGCGGTAACAATGAGCAGTTCTTC
. | TRBJ2-5 | many | TRBV2 | CASSRRAGQETQYF | TGTGCCAGCAGCCGACGGGCGGGTCAAGAGACCCAGTACTTC
. | TRBJ1-6 | . | TRBV2 | CASSEAATGESPLHF | TGTGCCAGCAGTGAAGCGGCGACAGGTGAATCACCCCTCCACTTT
TRBD1 | TRBJ2-6 | . | TRBV7-2 | CASSSGTGFTGANVLTF | TGTGCCAGCAGCTCCGGGACAGGGTTTACTGGGGCCAACGTCCTGACTTTC
TRBD1 | TRBJ1-1 | . | TRBV11-2 | CASSLGAGGYAEAFF | TGTGCCAGCAGCTTAGGGGCAGGGGGCTATGCTGAAGCTTTCTTT
. | TRBJ1-6 | . | TRBV30 | CAWSVQGRSGNSPLHF | TGTGCCTGGAGTGTACAAGGGAGATCCGGAAATTCACCCCTCCACTTT